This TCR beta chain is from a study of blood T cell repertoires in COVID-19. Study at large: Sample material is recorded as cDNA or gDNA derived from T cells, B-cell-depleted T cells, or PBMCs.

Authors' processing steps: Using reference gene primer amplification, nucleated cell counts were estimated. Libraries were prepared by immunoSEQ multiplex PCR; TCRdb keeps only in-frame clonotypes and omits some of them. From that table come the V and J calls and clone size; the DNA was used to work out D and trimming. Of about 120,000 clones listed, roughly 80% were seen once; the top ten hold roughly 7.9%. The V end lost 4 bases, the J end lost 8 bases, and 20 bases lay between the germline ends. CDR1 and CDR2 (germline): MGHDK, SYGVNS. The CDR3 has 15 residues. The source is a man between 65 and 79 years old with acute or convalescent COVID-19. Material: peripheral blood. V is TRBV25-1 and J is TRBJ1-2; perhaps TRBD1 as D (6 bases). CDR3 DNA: TGTGCCAGCAGTGCCTACACGGGCCCTGGGGGCGGCTACACCTTC. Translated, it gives CASSAYTGPGGGYTF.